The 5 T cell receptor beta chains in this list originate from one sample, sequenced in a study of lymphopenia after photon versus proton radiotherapy. Method: immunoSEQ multiplex PCR; TCRdb's copy keeps in-frame clones and lacks some. Of more than 20,000 clones listed, 85% are singletons. The specimen comprised peripheral blood, sampled from a patient treated with photon-based radiotherapy. These receptors were taken from a man aged 30 to 45 with gastric cancer.

The J gene is TRBJ1-6, the V gene TRBV20-1; D call uncertain. CDR3 length: 9 amino acids. CDR1 is DFQATT and CDR2 is SNEGSKA in the germline V gene (reference sequence). The V gene lost 5 bases and the J gene lost 15 bases, with 8 bases spanning the gap. The chain's CDR3 is CSASRDLHF. The CDR3, as DNA: TGCAGTGCTTCCCGGGACCTCCACTTT.

The chain uses TRBV12-5 and TRBJ1-1; D may be TRBD1 (6 bases). Deletions cut 4 bases from V and 4 bases from J, with 19 bases between. Germline CDR1 is LGHNT and CDR2 is FRNRAP. This CDR3 is built from 16 residues. The CDR3 is CASGSPIWQGSTEAFF. For the CDR3, the DNA is TGTGCTAGTGGTTCGCCCATTTGGCAGGGGAGCACTGAAGCTTTCTTT.

The rearrangement joins TRBV6-6 to TRBJ1-6; D is uncertain. Trimming removed 5 bases from V and 6 bases from J, with 5 bases in between. Germline loops: CDR1 MNHNY, CDR2 SVGAGI (reference sequence). The CDR3 runs 12 residues. The CDR3 loop is CASSQSNSPLHF. CDR3 nucleotide sequence: TGTGCCAGCAGTCAGAGTAATTCACCCCTCCACTTT.

V gene TRBV9 combines with J gene TRBJ2-7; 9 bases fit TRBD1. Germline CDR1 is SGDLS and CDR2 is YYNGEE. The CDR3 runs 15 residues. With V trimmed by 4 bases and J by 2 bases, 7 bases remained unmatched. Here the CDR3 reads CASSPGQGRTYEQYF. The CDR3 nucleotides read TGTGCCAGCAGCCCCGGACAGGGGAGGACCTACGAGCAGTACTTC.

The gene calls are TRBV28 and TRBJ2-7; 10 bases are a match to TRBD1. The CDR3 is 14 amino acids. V dropped 5 bases and J dropped 4; count of bases not matched to a gene: 5. Germline CDR1 reads MDHEN; CDR2 reads SYDVKM. The DNA for the CDR3 is TGTGCCAGCAGTCCGACAGGGGGCGGTTACGAGCAGTACTTC. It encodes CASSPTGGGYEQYF.